A single sample gave rise to the 2 T cell receptor beta chains below, sequenced in a study of T cell repertoires in cytomegalovirus infection. TCRdb re-called the reads with MiXCR, one entry per CDR3 protein. In the table there are about 160,000 distinct CDR3 sequences, approximately 17% of which are singletons. The sequencing sample was made of CD8+ T cells from PBMCs. All receptors derive from a human donor in good health (CMV status not recorded). Some clones in this sample may be carry-over from other donors' samples.

The sample holds a few counts of this clonotype. The CDR3, as DNA: TGCAGTGCTATAGGCCGGGACAAACTTTACGAGCAGTACTTC. Translation: CSAIGRDKLYEQYF. This chain links TRBV20-1 with TRBJ2-7; D possibly corresponds to TRBD1 (6 bases). The V and J ends lost 4 bases and 4 bases respectively, with 17 bases between them. The CDR3 totals 14 residues. The germline V gene has CDR1 DFQATT and CDR2 SNEGSKA (reference sequence).

This clonotype was recorded a few times. The V and J genes are TRBV5-4 and TRBJ2-2, with 7 bases matching TRBD1. The CDR3 contains 12 residues. Germline V gene sequence: CDR1 SGHNT, CDR2 YYREEE (reference sequence). Trimming removed 4 bases from V and 10 bases from J; junction bases left unmatched: 4. Here the CDR3 DNA reads TGTGCCAGCAGCCAGGGACAGCTGGAGCTGTTTTTT. It encodes CASSQGQLELFF.